This T cell receptor beta chain is from a study of T-cell reconstitution after alpha-beta-depleted transplantation in children. This clonotype was recorded many times. CDR3 length: 13 residues. The germline V gene encodes CDR1 MGHDK and CDR2 SYGVNS. Trimming shortened V by 5 bases and J by 0 bases, and 5 bases separated the two germline ends. Construction of the TCRbeta library involved unique molecular identifiers. In TCRdb, the PCR reads were re-called with MiXCR into one record per CDR3 protein. Of 250,000 to 300,000 distinct CDR3 sequences in the sample, approximately 9.6% were seen once. Here the sequenced sample was PBMCs from the stem cell graft donor, taken from the stem cell graft. This TCR came from a human donor who donated a stem cell graft to a child with SCID. The chain uses TRBV25-1 and TRBJ1-5; no reliable D call. In DNA form, the CDR3 reads TGTGCCAGCAGTAATTATAGCAATCAGCCCCAGCATTTT. Translated: CASSNYSNQPQHF.